This TCR beta chain was captured by sequencing in a study of PD-1 blockade in classical Hodgkin lymphoma. Study results and caveats: The diversity seen at baseline in complete responders resembled that of newly diagnosed patients.

Germline loops: CDR1 KGHSH, CDR2 LQKENI. V lost 3 bases and J 2 bases, leaving 17 bases between the germline ends. The CDR3 contains 17 residues. This clone is a singleton in its sample. Its antigen is unknown. Patients all relapsed after autologous stem cell transplantation, and there was variation in brentuximab vedotin exposure. The repertoire was sequenced with immunoSEQ multiplex PCR; TCRdb's copy has only in-frame clones and lacks some. The sample holds about 58,000 clones, around 93% seen once. This sequence originates from a human donor with classical Hodgkin lymphoma. The chain employs TRBV18 and TRBJ2-1; D is unresolved. This specimen was peripheral blood mononuclear cells (PBMCs), taken before the second cycle of nivolumab. CDR3 protein: CASSPLSPPGPYNEQFF. The CDR3 nucleotides are TGTGCCAGCTCACCCTTAAGCCCCCCGGGTCCCTACAATGAGCAGTTCTTC.